The clone carrying this T cell receptor beta chain appeared many times. Its antigen remains unidentified. This sample was taken from a study of CD8 T cells in ankylosing spondylitis. Study results and caveats: A motif in TCR beta, a set of about 8 highly homologous variants, appeared characteristic of ankylosing spondylitis blood.

The germline V gene has CDR1 SGHRS and CDR2 YFSETQ. This CDR3 has 15 residues. Trimming removed 0 bases at V and 0 bases at J, with 6 bases between. TCRdb passed the 5' RACE reads through MiXCR, listing each CDR3 protein once. This sample has 240,000 or so distinct CDR3 sequences, with 8.6% found just once. This chain connects TRBV5-1 to TRBJ2-2; D uncertain. Sequenced input: blood, either unsorted or a sorted T cell fraction (not recorded which). The receptor was derived from a male donor with ankylosing spondylitis or in good health (not recorded which). Here the CDR3 DNA reads TGCGCCAGCAGCTTGGGTGCTACGAACACCGGGGAGCTGTTTTTT. Protein product: CASSLGATNTGELFF.